The present T cell receptor (beta chain) was sequenced within a study of T cells after yellow fever vaccination. The wider study: Any fraction with a low cell number was prepared using SMART-Seq v4 Ultra Low Input.

The germline V and J ends were trimmed by 6 bases and 0 bases, with 12 bases remaining between them. Germline V gives CDR1 LNHDA, CDR2 SQIVND (reference sequence). CDR3 length equals 15 residues. Template switching with 5'RACE generated the TCR cDNA and added a universal primer site and UMIs. TCRdb re-analysed the 5' RACE reads in MiXCR, keeping a single row per CDR3 protein. This table has about 230,000 distinct CDR3 sequences, roughly 6.2% appearing once. Comments on this clonotype: Its antigen remains unidentified.

Study-wide results and limits: Most primary-vaccination clones reappeared after the booster (less than 98% CD4, approximately 88% CD8).

The source of this sequence is a man aged 30 to 39 who received the YFV17D yellow fever vaccine. This material consisted of CD4+ T cells sorted from PBMCs, taken on the day of the yellow fever booster vaccination. V is TRBV19 and J is TRBJ1-3; D not certain. The CDR3 nucleotides are TGTGCCAGTAGCGATGACCGAAGCTCTGGAAACACCATATATTTT. Amino acid sequence: CASSDDRSSGNTIYF.